This TCR beta chain was observed in a study of T cells in Graves' hyperthyroidism and ophthalmopathy. Study-wide context: Before any treatment, at initial diagnosis, peripheral blood was collected.

Amplified regions were TCR beta CDR3 sequences from RNA transcripts. The HTBI primer set served for first-round RT-PCR of the TCR CDR3. TCRdb re-analysed the multiplex PCR reads in MiXCR, keeping a single row per CDR3 protein. Of about 330,000 distinct CDR3 sequences in the sample, roughly an eighth were seen once. Per the germline V gene, CDR1 is SGHTA and CDR2 is FQGNSA. There are 19 residues in the CDR3. The V and J ends lost 0 bases and 0 bases, in that order; junction bases with no gene match: 10. Many counts were recorded for this clonotype. The receptor was isolated from a woman aged 40 to 50 with Graves' ophthalmopathy. The chain employs TRBV7-2 and TRBJ2-1; 8 bases are shared with TRBD2. The sample taken for sequencing was blood. CDR3 in DNA: TGTGCCAGCAGCTTAGCGTCTAGCGGGTTTTCGAGCTCCTACAATGAGCAGTTCTTC. Translated: CASSLASSGFSSSYNEQFF.